A selection of T cell receptor beta chains follows, all from one sample in a study of blood T cells in healthy people across ages. TCRdb re-called the 5' RACE reads through MiXCR, storing one row per CDR3 protein. The sample records about 800,000 distinct CDR3 sequences, about 47% being singletons. Sequencing was done on a sample of blood. All receptors come from a man of 80 years or more in good health. The CDR3 runs from the conserved cysteine through the conserved F or W. A D gene is named only where the DNA matches it firmly. The size field is filled for only some rows; it gives once, few, many or a size class.

.,TRBV6-4,TRBJ2-3,TRBD2,TGTGCCAGTAGTATAGCGGGGGAGCCCACAGATACGCAGTATTTT,CASSIAGEPTDTQYF
.,TRBV2,TRBJ2-3,TRBD2,TGTGCCAGCAGTTTATCACTAGCGGTGGGCACAGATACGCAGTATTTT,CASSLSLAVGTDTQYF
few,TRBV5-6,TRBJ2-3,.,TGTGCCAGCAGCTTGGGGCAGACTTACGGGGATACGCAGTATTTT,CASSLGQTYGDTQYF
.,TRBV5-1,TRBJ2-7,.,TGCGCCAGCAGCTCGACGGACAGCCGTTACGAGCAGTACTTC,CASSSTDSRYEQYF
.,TRBV2,TRBJ2-5,.,TGTGCCAGCAGCGAGACTAGTTCCAGGGCGTACTTC,CASSETSSRAYF
.,TRBV20-1,TRBJ2-5,.,TGCAGTCCTAGAGATGTCAGGAACCAAGAGACCCAGTACTTC,CSPRDVRNQETQYF
.,TRBV7-2,TRBJ1-2,TRBD1,TGTGCCAGCAGCCTGACAGGGGGCGCGGGCCTAATAGGCTACACCTTC,CASSLTGGAGLIGYTF
many,TRBV29-1,TRBJ2-3,TRBD2,TGCAGCGTTGAGCGGGGGGTCAGAGATACGCAGTATTTT,CSVERGVRDTQYF
few,TRBV27,TRBJ2-3,TRBD2,TGTGCCAGCAGTTTTAGCGGGGGGCCCACAGATACGCAGTATTTT,CASSFSGGPTDTQYF
.,TRBV28,TRBJ2-7,TRBD2,TGTGCCAGCAGACTAGCGGGCCCCAATGAGCAGTACTTC,CASRLAGPNEQYF
few,TRBV20-1,TRBJ1-1,TRBD1,TGCAGTGCCGATCGACAGGGTCGGGCTTTCTTT,CSADRQGRAFF
.,TRBV4-2,TRBJ2-3,TRBD2,TGTGCCAGCAGCCAAGAGGGCCCGCTAGCGGGAGTAACAGATACGCAGTATTTT,CASSQEGPLAGVTDTQYF
.,TRBV20-1,TRBJ2-5,TRBD2,TGCAGTGCGGAGGAAAACCTAGCGGGGGCCGCTGTGGGGAATGAGCAGTACTTC,CSAEENLAGAAVGNEQYF
few,TRBV4-1,TRBJ2-5,.,TGCGCCAGCAGCCAAGATCCCGGGGTGGAGGAGCAGTACTTC,CASSQDPGVEEQYF
many,TRBV7-2,TRBJ2-2,.,TGTGCCAGCACTCGAGGGGCCCGAAACACCGGGGAGCTGTTTTTT,CASTRGARNTGELFF
few,TRBV4-3,TRBJ2-6,.,TGCGCCAGCAGCCACGACTCTGGGGCCAACGTCCTGACTTTC,CASSHDSGANVLTF
few,TRBV20-1,TRBJ1-4,.,TGCAGTGCTATCGACACCTCAACTAATGAAAAACTGTTTTTT,CSAIDTSTNEKLFF
.,TRBV10-2,TRBJ2-5,TRBD1,TGCGCCAGCAGGGGACAGGGGGGAGAGACCCAGTACTTC,CASRGQGGETQYF
.,TRBV4-3,TRBJ2-1,.,TGCGCCAGCAGCCAAGAATTGTCTACTAATGAGCGGTTCTTC,CASSQELSTNERFF
.,TRBV29-1,TRBJ1-1,.,TGCAGCGTTTTAGGTATGATCCCTGAAGCTTTCTTT,CSVLGMIPEAFF
.,TRBV18,TRBJ2-7,TRBD1,TGTGCCGGCTCACCTGGGACAGGCCAGACGGAGCAGTACTTC,CAGSPGTGQTEQYF
many,TRBV5-1,TRBJ2-5,.,TGCGCCAGCAGCTTGGCCACTACGAAACAAGAGACCCAGTACTTC,CASSLATTKQETQYF
.,TRBV18,TRBJ2-5,.,TGTGCCAGCTCACCACCGATTACCGGGTACCAAGAGACCCAGTACTTC,CASSPPITGYQETQYF
.,TRBV7-6,TRBJ2-1,.,TGTGCCAGCAGCCCAAGACATATCATGGGGGGAAGTGAGCAGTTCTTC,CASSPRHIMGGSEQFF
.,TRBV4-3,TRBJ2-3,TRBD2,TGCGCCAGCAGCCACCTAGCGGGGGGCACAGATACGCAGTATTTT,CASSHLAGGTDTQYF
.,TRBV7-2,TRBJ2-1,TRBD1,TGTGCCAGCAGCCGCCCGACAGGGGGTGTGCAGACCCAGTTCTTC,CASSRPTGGVQTQFF